The clone carrying this T cell receptor beta chain was counted ten times or more. Sample time point: before trial treatment. Administered to the donors were nivolumab, ipilimumab, aspirin, low-dose cyclophosphamide and low-dose radiotherapy. Tumors of eligible patients were advanced, solid and lacking tumor-infiltrating lymphocytes. Priming of first-strand cDNA relied on TRAV- and TRBV-specific primers (covering alpha and beta chains). TCRs underwent 20 PCR cycles of amplification with a constant-region primer and V-primer adapter. MiXCR was run by TCRdb on the reads, yielding one entry per CDR3 protein. The sample lists tens of thousands of distinct CDR3 sequences, 9.4% occurring once. This entry comes from a study of low-dose radiotherapy and immunotherapy resistance in tumors. Looking at the study overall: Cohort 1 was treated with 0.5 Gy per fraction at 2-week intervals, amounting to 6.5 Gy overall. Each patient was administered nivolumab intravenously at 240 mg, which was a flat dose, every two weeks, along with intravenous ipilimumab at 1 mg/kg every six weeks.

V gave up 11 bases and J gave up 5 bases; unmatched junction bases: 11. There are 14 residues in the CDR3. CDR1 and CDR2 (germline): MDHEN, SYDVKM. The chain is built from TRBV28 and TRBJ2-2, with TRBD1 matching 7 bases. This clonotype was obtained from a male donor with prostate cancer. Specimen: PBMCs, collected before treatment. Here the CDR3 DNA reads TGTGCCGTCCACCCAAGACAGGGTACCGGGGAGCTGTTTTTT. It translates to CAVHPRQGTGELFF.